The present T cell receptor (beta chain) was sequenced within a study of blood T cell repertoires in COVID-19 (dated by TCRdb to about 2020). General notes on the study: The collaborator samples originated in the United States, Italy and Spain and spanned the acute and convalescent phases of COVID-19. The prospective study material was composed of cDNA or gDNA derived from T cells, B-cell-depleted T cells, or PBMCs. The dataset comprised deeply sampled blood TCRbeta repertoires from subjects exposed to, actively infected with, or recovered from COVID-19. The repertoires were made available in a free public database intended to serve as a resource for research on the immune response to SARS-CoV-2. Samples were obtained from the ongoing ImmuneRACE study (first 160 participants) and from some 1,200 subjects provided by 6 global collaborators. Sample metadata almost always included a de-identified subject ID, COVID-19 status, age in years and sex. Where available, HLA class I and class II types were taken from metadata supplied by the sample provider and were not determined by assay-based typing.

The investigation overall reported the following: The quantity of clinical and demographic metadata differed by source and by participant and was supplied without curation.

The collaborating institutions used their own protocols to collect whole blood in K2EDTA tubes. Collaborator samples were shipped for TCRbeta analysis as frozen whole blood, isolated PBMCs, or DNA extracted from either sample type. CDR1 and CDR2, looked up from the germline V gene (reference sequence), are SEHNR and FQNEAQ. Trimming at the junction amounts to 4 bases on V and 7 bases on J, and the germline ends lie 14 bases apart. Taken from cysteine to phenylalanine, the CDR3 has 14 residues. Just the 42-base CDR3 DNA is kept, in frame starting at base 1. TCRbeta CDR3 regions were amplified from genomic DNA by means of the immunoSEQ Assay, a bias-controlled multiplex PCR. From the authors' description of their analysis: The number of nucleated cells in each sample was estimated by amplification of reference gene primers within the assay. To quantify the absolute abundance of each unique TCRbeta CDR3 rearrangement, sequence reads were collapsed and filtered. Productive Simpson clonality was computed per sample as the square root of Simpson's diversity index over productive rearrangements. This is the immuneACCESS table as TCRdb keeps it, with only in-frame sequences that have V and J called. A part of the clones is gone; compared with another copy, unresolved V genes explain less than half, and the rest is unexplained. Clonal size and the V and J genes are those of that table, whereas D and trimming came from the DNA. For this sample the table gives hundreds of thousands of clones, of which about 68% were detected only once. 3% to 3.5% of the sample belongs to the ten largest clones.

With regard to this clone: Its antigen target is currently unknown. Within one base of it there is no much larger clone, and no base qualities were kept.

The origin of this receptor is a woman older than 75 with acute or convalescent COVID-19. This chain is built from TRBV7-9 and TRBJ1-5, with a tentative D gene TRBD1 over 6 matching bases. Specimen: peripheral blood. The DNA sequence follows: TGTGCCAGCAGCTCCAACAGGGCGGAGCAGCCCCAGCATTTT. This sequence encodes CASSSNRAEQPQHF.